The 20 T cell receptor beta chains reported below all come from one sample, sequenced in a study of T cell responses to AZD1222 COVID-19 vaccine. Sequencing was performed with immunoSEQ multiplex PCR; in TCRdb, only in-frame clones are kept and a portion is missing. The repertoire holds roughly 120,000 clones, with roughly 88% as singletons. This material consisted of peripheral blood, taken on day 0 of AZD1222 vaccination. The receptors come from an adult in good health.

The CDR3 sequence is CAWSVLSEAFF. Here the CDR3 DNA reads TGTGCCTGGAGTGTACTCTCTGAAGCTTTCTTT. The chain couples TRBV30 to TRBJ1-1; D gene uncertain. CDR3 length: 11 amino acids. Germline V gene data show CDR1 as GTSNPN and CDR2 as SVGIG (reference sequence). V was shortened by 0 bases and J by 6 bases, with 5 bases between the two germline ends.

V usage is TRBV6-5 and J usage is TRBJ2-7; D gene unclear. Per the germline V gene, CDR1 is MNHEY and CDR2 is SVGAGI. The CDR3 runs to 14 residues. The V end lost 0 bases, the J end lost 3 bases, and 9 bases lay between the germline ends. The CDR3 region is CASSYSRGYYEQYF. CDR3 nucleotide sequence: TGTGCCAGCAGTTACTCGCGCGGATACTACGAGCAGTACTTC.

The chain recombines TRBV5-1 with TRBJ1-1; D gene uncertain. The germline V gene has CDR1 SGHRS and CDR2 YFSETQ. This CDR3 is 14 amino acids long. V shed 6 bases and J shed 4 bases, with 16 bases lying between them. This chain's CDR3 is CASNSVGSGTEAFF. CDR3 coding DNA: TGCGCCAGCAACTCCGTAGGGTCGGGCACTGAAGCTTTCTTT.

V and J are TRBV7-9 and TRBJ2-7, with D possibly matching TRBD2 (5 bases). CDR3 length: 14 amino acids. Per the germline V gene, CDR1 is SEHNR and CDR2 is FQNEAQ (reference sequence). V lost 4 bases and J lost 0, with 10 bases in between. The CDR3 DNA reads TGTGCCAGCAGCTCCATCGGAGGCTCCTACGAGCAGTACTTC. Protein: CASSSIGGSYEQYF.

This sequence joins TRBV13 and TRBJ2-5, with TRBD2 matching 7 bases. The CDR3 extends over 15 amino acids. V lost 1 base and J lost 5; bases outside the gene matches: 7. Germline lookup yields CDR1 PRHDT and CDR2 FYEKMQ (reference sequence). Written as DNA, the CDR3 is TGTGCCAGCAGCTTAGTATTTGCGGGAGATGAGACCCAGTACTTC. As protein: CASSLVFAGDETQYF.

The chain recombines TRBV4-3 with TRBJ2-1; the D is unclear. V shed 0 bases and J shed 10 bases, with 19 bases lying between them. Germline values: CDR1 LGHNA, CDR2 YSLEER. The CDR3 length is 16 residues. CDR3 amino acids: CASSQDSSVGFREQFF. The CDR3 nucleotides are TGCGCCAGCAGCCAAGATTCCAGCGTTGGTTTCAGGGAGCAGTTCTTC.

The rearrangement links TRBV30 to TRBJ2-7, with 10 bases identical to TRBD1. The CDR3 has 13 residues. CDR1 and CDR2 from the germline V gene are GTSNPN and SVGIG (reference sequence). The trim removed 5 bases at V and 6 bases at J, leaving 7 bases unmatched. The CDR3 DNA reads as TGTGCCTGGGACAGGGGGCTTCCATCCGAGCAGTACTTC. Amino acid sequence: CAWDRGLPSEQYF. The full variable domain, completed using reference TRBV30 and TRBJ2-7, is SQTIHQWPATLVQPVGSPLSLECTVEGTSNPNLYWYRQAAGRGLQLLFYSVGIGQISSEVPQNLSASRPQDRQFILSSKKLLLSDSGFYLCAWDRGLPSEQYFGPGTRLTVT.

The chain uses TRBV19 and TRBJ1-1; D remains unclear. V was trimmed by 8 bases and J by 1 base, leaving 17 bases between them. CDR1 is LNHDA, CDR2 SQIVND, per germline (reference sequence). This CDR3 spans 15 amino acids. This chain's CDR3 is CASGKGRQANTEAFF. In nucleotides, the CDR3 is TGTGCCAGTGGAAAGGGTAGGCAGGCGAACACTGAAGCTTTCTTT.

This chain uses TRBV19 with TRBJ2-2; maybe TRBD1 (5 bases). From germline, CDR1 is LNHDA and CDR2 SQIVND (reference sequence). The CDR3 is 17 amino acids. Trimming shortened V by 5 bases and J by 1 base, and 17 bases separated the two germline ends. The CDR3 loop is CASSQTLGAVNTGELFF. The CDR3 coding sequence is TGTGCCAGTAGTCAGACTCTTGGGGCTGTGAACACCGGGGAGCTGTTTTTT.

V gene TRBV3-1 (or the pseudogene TRBV3-2) combines with J gene TRBJ2-5; D is unresolved. Germline V gene data show CDR1 as LGHDT and CDR2 as YNNKEL (reference sequence). Trimming took 1 base from V and 5 from J, leaving 8 bases between them. The CDR3 sequence is 13 residues long. The CDR3 sequence is CASSQGLSETQYF. The CDR3, as DNA: TGTGCCAGCAGCCAAGGACTGAGTGAGACCCAGTACTTC.

This clone was detected a few times. The V call is TRBV6-2 or TRBV6-3, the J call TRBJ2-3; a possible D gene is TRBD1 (6 bases). The CDR3 length is 15 residues. V lost 6 bases and J 3 bases, leaving 16 bases between the germline ends. Germline CDR1 is MNHEY and CDR2 is SVGEGT. CDR3 in amino acids: CASSSAGVTTDTQYF. CDR3 DNA sequence: TGTGCCAGCAGCTCCGCAGGGGTTACTACAGATACGCAGTATTTT.

This chain links TRBV28 with TRBJ1-1; D is unresolved. There are 11 residues in the CDR3. CDR1 is MDHEN and CDR2 is SYDVKM in the germline V gene. V lost 6 bases and J 1 base, leaving 3 bases between the germline ends. The CDR3 region has the DNA TGTGCCAGCAGGGGGAACACTGAAGCTTTCTTT. It specifies CASRGNTEAFF.

The chain employs TRBV24-1 and TRBJ1-3; the D is unclear. The germline CDR1 and CDR2 sequences are KGHDR and SFDVKD. This CDR3 comprises 15 residues. Trimming took 4 bases from V and 3 from J, leaving 12 bases between them. This chain's CDR3 is CATSDPASNGNTIYF. The CDR3 coding sequence is TGTGCCACCAGTGACCCCGCGTCGAATGGAAACACCATATATTTT.

There are many counts of this clone. The gene calls are TRBV7-2 and TRBJ2-7; D not resolved. The CDR3 covers 13 residues. The V and J ends lost 3 bases and 6 bases respectively, with 12 bases between them. The germline V gene encodes CDR1 SGHTA and CDR2 FQGNSA. The DNA of the CDR3 is TGTGCCAGCAGCTTGGCGGTTTCTTTCGAGCAGTACTTC. It codes for CASSLAVSFEQYF.

The chain uses TRBV21-1 and TRBJ2-2; TRBD2, the D gene given by the table, was not confirmed from the DNA. TRBV21-1 is shown as a pseudogene. CDR3 length: 16 residues. CDR3 protein: CASSSEPGPNTGELFF. The CDR3 coding sequence is TGTGCCAGCAGTAGCGAGCCGGGCCCAAACACCGGGGAGCTGTTTTTT.

The chain uses TRBV19 and TRBJ2-7; the D is unclear. This CDR3 comprises 15 residues. The V end was cut by 5 bases, the J end by 5 bases, with 19 bases between. The germline CDR1 and CDR2 sequences are LNHDA and SQIVND (reference sequence). CDR3 in DNA: TGTGCCAGTAGTCAACCCAAACCCTATTCCGACGAGCAGTACTTC. Translated: CASSQPKPYSDEQYF.

The chain is built from TRBV19 and TRBJ2-3; the match to TRBD2 covers 9 bases. Germline CDR1 is LNHDA and CDR2 is SQIVND (reference sequence). The trim removed 6 bases at V and 6 bases at J, leaving 10 bases unmatched. The CDR3 is 15 amino acids. As DNA, the CDR3 is TGTGCCAGTAGGCTGCTTAGCGGGAGTGGCGATACGCAGTATTTT. Residues: CASRLLSGSGDTQYF.

This chain uses TRBV5-6 with TRBJ2-5; TRBD1 matches 7 bases. Per the germline V gene, CDR1 is SGHDT and CDR2 is YYEEEE. With V trimmed by 4 bases and J by 4 bases, 7 bases remained unmatched. The CDR3 sequence is 14 residues long. The CDR3 coding sequence is TGTGCCAGCAGCCCTGGACAGGTTCGAGAGACCCAGTACTTC. Protein sequence: CASSPGQVRETQYF.

The chain uses TRBV7-2 and TRBJ1-5; 8 nucleotides match TRBD1. V dropped 2 bases and J dropped 0; count of bases not matched to a gene: 6. The CDR3 loop spans 17 amino acids. Germline values: CDR1 SGHTA, CDR2 FQGNSA. The CDR3 bases are TGTGCCAGCAGCTTACAAATTGGACAGGGTAGCAATCAGCCCCAGCATTTT. It encodes CASSLQIGQGSNQPQHF.

The rearrangement joins TRBV20-1 to TRBJ1-5; the D is unclear. V dropped 3 bases and J dropped 3 bases, with 3 bases sitting between them. CDR1 DFQATT and CDR2 SNEGSKA come from the germline V gene (reference sequence). This CDR3 contains 11 residues. CDR3 amino acids: CSARHNQPQHF. The CDR3 coding sequence is TGCAGTGCTAGGCACAATCAGCCCCAGCATTTT.